This is a list of T cell receptor beta chains from one sample in a study of cytomegalovirus exposure and HLA in healthy donors. Measured with immunoSEQ multiplex PCR; TCRdb has only the in-frame clones, and not every one. The repertoire consists of under 300,000 clones, with nearly 95% occurring once and the leading ten covering roughly 1.5%. Sequencing used PBMCs. The receptors shown here come from a girl aged 2 to 10 in good health and CMV-seronegative. CDR3s include the opening cysteine and the closing phenylalanine or tryptophan. The D gene is left open where the match is weak. Not all rows give a size; the values are once, few, many and, for expanded clones, a class.

D gene	V gene	J gene	clone size	CDR3 protein	CDR3 DNA
TRBD1	TRBV7-9	TRBJ1-5	NA	CASSPSTGGVGNQPQHF	TGTGCCAGCAGCCCCTCTACAGGGGGCGTGGGCAATCAGCCCCAGCATTTT
NA	TRBV9	TRBJ2-7	NA	CASSVDPHSSYEQYF	TGTGCCAGCAGCGTAGATCCCCATAGCTCCTACGAGCAGTACTTC
NA	TRBV6-1	TRBJ1-5	NA	CASSWGGDQPQHF	TGTGCCAGCAGTTGGGGGGGGGATCAGCCCCAGCATTTT
NA	TRBV2	TRBJ1-2	few	CASSADTYDYGYTF	TGTGCCAGCAGCGCGGACACCTATGACTATGGCTACACCTTC
NA	TRBV28	TRBJ2-5	NA	CASSSEGRIQETQYF	TGTGCCAGCAGTTCGGAGGGACGTATCCAAGAGACCCAGTACTTC
TRBD2	TRBV18	TRBJ2-1	NA	CASSPGTSGRNEQFF	TGTGCCAGCTCTCCCGGGACTAGCGGGAGGAATGAGCAGTTCTTC
TRBD2	TRBV4-1	TRBJ2-5	NA	CASSQASSGGSGTQYF	TGCGCCAGCAGCCAAGCGAGCAGCGGGGGGTCCGGGACCCAGTACTTC
TRBD2	TRBV2	TRBJ2-5	NA	CASSHGTSGQETQYF	TGTGCCAGCAGTCACGGGACTAGCGGACAAGAGACCCAGTACTTC
NA	TRBV5-1	TRBJ2-7	NA	CASATDYQTGGYEQYF	TGCGCCAGCGCAACCGACTACCAGACAGGCGGGTACGAGCAGTACTTC
TRBD1	TRBV11-2	TRBJ2-5	NA	CASSSPRDRGFGTQYF	TGTGCCAGCAGCTCTCCCCGGGACAGGGGCTTCGGGACCCAGTACTTC
TRBD2	TRBV7-3	TRBJ2-3	NA	CASSKTSGGALGTDTQYF	TGTGCCAGCAGCAAGACTAGCGGGGGGGCGTTAGGCACAGATACGCAGTATTTT
TRBD2	TRBV4-1	TRBJ2-1	NA	CASSQVASGGLSYNEQFF	TGCGCCAGCAGCCAAGTAGCTAGCGGGGGCCTGTCCTACAATGAGCAGTTCTTC
NA	TRBV6-4	TRBJ1-2	NA	CASSDPTDGYTF	TGTGCCAGCAGTGACCCGACAGATGGCTACACCTTC
NA	TRBV2	TRBJ2-2	NA	CVQQGPNANTGELFF	TGTGTTCAACAGGGCCCCAACGCGAACACCGGGGAGCTGTTTTTT
TRBD2	TRBV6-5	TRBJ2-7	once	CASSATTSTYEQYF	TGTGCCAGCAGTGCGACGACTAGCACCTACGAGCAGTACTTC
NA	TRBV11-1	TRBJ2-3	few	CASSQGRTAYNTQYF	TGTGCCAGCAGCCAAGGAAGGACAGCCTACAATACGCAGTATTTT
TRBD2	TRBV19	TRBJ2-1	NA	CASSQLAPSSYNEQFF	TGTGCCAGTAGTCAACTAGCGCCGAGCTCCTACAATGAGCAGTTCTTC
NA	TRBV12-5	TRBJ2-7	NA	CASGSSTTSSYEQYF	TGTGCTAGTGGTTCCTCAACTACGAGCTCCTACGAGCAGTACTTC
TRBD1	TRBV2	TRBJ2-7	NA	CASIPGQGRSEQYF	TGTGCCAGCATTCCGGGACAGGGGCGAAGCGAGCAGTACTTC
NA	TRBV23-1	TRBJ1-3	NA	CASSQSRPDHSGNTIYF	TGCGCCAGCAGTCAATCGCGGCCGGATCACTCTGGAAACACCATATATTTT
TRBD2	TRBV2	TRBJ2-2	NA	CAATSSGSHTGELFF	TGTGCCGCTACATCTAGCGGGAGCCACACCGGGGAGCTGTTTTTT
NA	TRBV10-3	TRBJ1-1	once	CAILGGITGEAFF	TGTGCCATCCTGGGGGGAATCACGGGGGAAGCTTTCTTT
TRBD1	TRBV15	TRBJ1-1	NA	CATSRATGTGGGEAFF	TGTGCCACCAGCAGGGCTACCGGGACAGGGGGCGGTGAAGCTTTTTTT
NA	TRBV9	TRBJ2-3	NA	CASSPAGGSAQYF	TGTGCCAGCAGCCCAGCAGGGGGGTCTGCGCAGTATTTT
NA	TRBV2	TRBJ1-2	NA	CASSSQINYGYTF	TGTGCCAGCAGTTCCCAGATTAACTATGGCTACACCTTC
TRBD2	TRBV27	TRBJ2-6	NA	CASGLAGAGANVLTF	TGTGCCAGTGGACTAGCGGGAGCTGGGGCCAACGTCCTGACTTTC
NA	TRBV10-1	TRBJ2-1	NA	CASSETRGSPLFNEQFF	TGCGCCAGCAGTGAGACCCGGGGTAGCCCATTATTCAATGAGCAGTTCTTC
NA	TRBV28	TRBJ1-5	NA	CASSLGGGGNQPQHF	TGTGCCAGCAGTTTAGGAGGGGGGGGCAATCAGCCCCAGCATTTT
TRBD1	TRBV5-6	TRBJ1-1	NA	CASSPLVPGQGAEAFF	TGTGCCAGCAGCCCATTAGTACCAGGACAGGGGGCTGAAGCTTTCTTT
NA	TRBV6-1	TRBJ1-2	NA	CASSEADLYGYTF	TGTGCCAGCAGTGAAGCGGACTTGTATGGCTACACCTTC
NA	TRBV18	TRBJ2-3	NA	CASSPWTIGSRTDTQYF	TGTGCCAGCTCACCATGGACAATCGGGTCCCGCACAGATACGCAGTATTTT
TRBD1	TRBV4-1	TRBJ2-7	NA	CASSHRQGAGEQYF	TGCGCCAGCAGCCATCGACAGGGGGCAGGGGAGCAGTACTTC
TRBD1	TRBV29-1	TRBJ1-2	NA	CSVEERQGGYGYTF	TGCAGCGTTGAAGAACGACAGGGGGGCTATGGCTACACCTTC
NA	TRBV18	TRBJ2-7	NA	CASSPPGQGYEQYF	TGTGCCAGCTCACCACCAGGGCAGGGCTACGAGCAGTACTTC
TRBD1	TRBV18	TRBJ2-7	once	CASSPRDRAYEQYF	TGTGCCAGCTCACCACGGGACAGGGCCTACGAGCAGTACTTC
TRBD1	TRBV13	TRBJ1-6	NA	CASSLGGWAGGASYNSPLHF	TGTGCCAGCAGCTTAGGAGGTTGGGCAGGGGGCGCATCCTATAATTCACCCCTCCACTTT
NA	TRBV28	TRBJ1-2	NA	CASSPTPGDVDGYTF	TGTGCCAGCAGTCCCACCCCAGGGGATGTGGATGGCTACACCTTC
TRBD2	TRBV12-5	TRBJ2-1	NA	CASGAGPAGGVDEQFF	TGTGCTAGTGGGGCAGGACCAGCGGGAGGCGTTGATGAGCAGTTCTTC
NA	TRBV18	TRBJ2-7	NA	CASSLQGLSYYEQYF	TGTGCCAGCTCACTACAGGGCCTCTCTTACTACGAGCAGTACTTC
TRBD1	TRBV9	TRBJ1-4	NA	CASSPGDRAEEKLFF	TGTGCCAGCAGCCCGGGGGACAGGGCAGAAGAAAAACTGTTTTTT
TRBD1	TRBV10-1	TRBJ2-2	NA	CASSALVQGAGELFF	TGCGCCAGCAGCGCCCTAGTACAGGGGGCCGGGGAGCTGTTTTTT
TRBD1	TRBV10-3	TRBJ2-5	NA	CAISEARQGWGQETQYF	TGTGCCATCAGTGAGGCAAGACAGGGATGGGGGCAAGAGACCCAGTACTTC
NA	TRBV19	TRBJ2-3	NA	CASSMREREGGTDTQYF	TGTGCCAGTAGTATGCGGGAGCGGGAAGGGGGAACAGATACGCAGTATTTT
NA	TRBV19	TRBJ1-1	NA	CASSIDVQRNTEAFF	TGTGCCAGTAGTATAGACGTACAGAGGAACACTGAAGCTTTCTTT
NA	TRBV19	TRBJ2-1	NA	CASSIRGEQFF	TGTGCCAGTAGTATTCGGGGTGAGCAGTTCTTC